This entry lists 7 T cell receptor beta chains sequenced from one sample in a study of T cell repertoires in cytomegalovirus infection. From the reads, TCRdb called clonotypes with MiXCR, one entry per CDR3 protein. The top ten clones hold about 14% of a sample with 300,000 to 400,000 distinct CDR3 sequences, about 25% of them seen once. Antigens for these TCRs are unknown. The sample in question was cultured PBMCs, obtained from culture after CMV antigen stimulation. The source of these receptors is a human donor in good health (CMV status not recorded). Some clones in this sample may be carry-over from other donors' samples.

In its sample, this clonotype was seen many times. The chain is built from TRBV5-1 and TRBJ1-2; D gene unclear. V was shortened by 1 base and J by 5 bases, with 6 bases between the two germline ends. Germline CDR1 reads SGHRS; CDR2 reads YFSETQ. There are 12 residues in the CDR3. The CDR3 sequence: CASSLTEYGYTF. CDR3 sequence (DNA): TGCGCCAGCAGCTTGACGGAGTATGGCTACACCTTC.

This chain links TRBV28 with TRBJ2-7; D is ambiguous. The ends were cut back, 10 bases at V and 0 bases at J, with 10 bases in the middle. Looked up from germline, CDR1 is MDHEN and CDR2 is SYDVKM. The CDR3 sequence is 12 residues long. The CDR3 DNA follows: TGTGCCACCAAAACGGACTCCTACGAGCAGTACTTC. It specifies CATKTDSYEQYF.

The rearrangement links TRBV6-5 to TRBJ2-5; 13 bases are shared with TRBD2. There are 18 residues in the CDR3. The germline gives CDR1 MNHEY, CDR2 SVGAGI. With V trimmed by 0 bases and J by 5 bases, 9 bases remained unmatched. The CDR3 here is CASSYSLPGLAGMETQYF. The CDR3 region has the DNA TGTGCCAGCAGTTACTCATTACCGGGACTAGCGGGAATGGAGACCCAGTACTTC.

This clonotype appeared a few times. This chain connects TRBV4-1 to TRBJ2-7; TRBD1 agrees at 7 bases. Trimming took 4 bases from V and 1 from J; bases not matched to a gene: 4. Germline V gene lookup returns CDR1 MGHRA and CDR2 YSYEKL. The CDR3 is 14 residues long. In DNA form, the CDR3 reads TGCGCCAGCAGCCCCCGGGACAGATCCTACGAGCAGTACGTC. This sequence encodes CASSPRDRSYEQYV.

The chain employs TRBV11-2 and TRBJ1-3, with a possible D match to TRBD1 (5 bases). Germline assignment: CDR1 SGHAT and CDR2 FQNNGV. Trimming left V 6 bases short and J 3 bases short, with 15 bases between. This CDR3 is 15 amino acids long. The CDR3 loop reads CASRPGSGNGNTIYF. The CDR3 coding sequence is TGTGCCAGCAGACCAGGGTCAGGGAATGGAAACACCATATATTTT.

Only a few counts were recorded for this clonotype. The CDR3 DNA reads TGTGCCACCAGCAGAGATTTTGCCCCGTCAGATACGCAGTATTTT. This translates into CATSRDFAPSDTQYF. The chain carries TRBV15 and TRBJ2-3; D gene ambiguous. The length of the CDR3 is 15 residues. Per the germline V gene, CDR1 is LNHNV and CDR2 is YYDKDF (reference sequence). Between the trimmed V and J ends, which lost 0 bases and 4 bases, there was a span of 11 bases.

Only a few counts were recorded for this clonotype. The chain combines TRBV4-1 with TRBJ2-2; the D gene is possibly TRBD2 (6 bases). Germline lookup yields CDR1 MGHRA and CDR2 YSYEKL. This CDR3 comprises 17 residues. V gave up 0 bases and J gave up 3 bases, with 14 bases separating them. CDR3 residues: CASSQDLGTSHTGELFF. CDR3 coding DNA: TGCGCCAGCAGCCAAGATCTAGGAACTAGCCACACCGGGGAGCTGTTTTTT.